This T cell receptor (beta chain) comes out of a study of shared clonotypes between healthy human individuals. Donors, healthy HIV-negative adults, lacked recent acute infections or vaccinations. Researchers ran the assay at a deep level. Investigators spread the genomic DNA of each subset evenly over several immunoSEQ plates. Method: immunoSEQ multiplex PCR; TCRdb's copy keeps in-frame clones and lacks some. Here the sample spans fewer than 650,000 clones, just over 75% being singletons. In this sample, this clone turned up once. This may be a read error: a much more frequent sequence differs by one nucleotide. This CDR3 is also generated by other DNA sequences in the sample. The sequence derives from a woman between 40 and 50 years old in good health. Some clones in this sample may be carry-over from other donors' samples. What was sequenced was PBMCs.

The CDR3 DNA reads as TGTGCCAGCAGCCCTGCCTACGAGCAGTACTTC. Its protein product is CASSPAYEQYF. The V call is TRBV7-8, the J call TRBJ2-7; no clear D gene. This CDR3 is built from 11 residues. V was clipped by 5 bases and J by 2 bases, with 4 bases between them. CDR1 and CDR2 (germline): SGHVS, FQNEAQ.